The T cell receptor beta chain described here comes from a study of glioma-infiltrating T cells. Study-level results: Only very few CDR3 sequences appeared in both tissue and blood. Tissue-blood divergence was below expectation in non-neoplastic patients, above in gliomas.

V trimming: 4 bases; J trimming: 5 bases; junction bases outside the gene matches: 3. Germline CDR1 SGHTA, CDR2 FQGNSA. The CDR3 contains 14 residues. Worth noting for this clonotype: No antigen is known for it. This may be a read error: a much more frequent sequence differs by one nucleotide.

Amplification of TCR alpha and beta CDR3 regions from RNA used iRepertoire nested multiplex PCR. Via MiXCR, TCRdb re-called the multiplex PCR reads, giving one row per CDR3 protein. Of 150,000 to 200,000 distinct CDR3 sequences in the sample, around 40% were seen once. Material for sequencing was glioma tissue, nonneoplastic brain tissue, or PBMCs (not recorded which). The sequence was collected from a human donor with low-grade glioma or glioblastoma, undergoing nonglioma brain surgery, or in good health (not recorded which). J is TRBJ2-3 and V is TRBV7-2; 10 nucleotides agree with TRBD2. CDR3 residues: CASSSSGGKDTQYF. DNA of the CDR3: TGTGCCAGCAGCTCTAGCGGGGGTAAAGATACGCAGTATTTT.